The 26 T cell receptor beta chains in this list originate from one sample, sequenced in a study of blood T cell repertoires in COVID-19. The protocol was immunoSEQ multiplex PCR, while the TCRdb copy is restricted to in-frame clones and leaves out a portion. The data hold 26,000 or so clones, with 66% observed a single time. What was sequenced was peripheral blood. The receptor source for this set is a man aged 60 to 69 with active or convalescent COVID-19.

V gene TRBV15 combines with J gene TRBJ1-1, with D uncertain. Trimming removed 0 bases at V and 2 bases at J, with 7 bases between. The CDR3 sequence is 14 residues long. Germline V CDR1 and CDR2: LNHNV, YYDKDF (reference sequence). In nucleotides, the CDR3 is TGTGCCACCAGCAGAGACAGTCAAAACACTGAAGCTTTCTTT. Its protein product is CATSRDSQNTEAFF.

This chain links TRBV14 with TRBJ2-7; maybe TRBD1 (6 bases). Between the trimmed V and J ends, which lost 4 bases and 6 bases, there was a span of 13 bases. The CDR3 has 13 residues. The germline V gene has CDR1 SGHDN and CDR2 FVKESK. As DNA, the CDR3 is TGTGCCAGCAGCCTGGACAGTTCGCGCGAGCAGTACTTC. It encodes CASSLDSSREQYF.

This clone occurred a few times. This chain links TRBV11-2 with TRBJ1-3; D possibly corresponds to TRBD1 (5 bases). Per the germline V gene, CDR1 is SGHAT and CDR2 is FQNNGV. V dropped 8 bases and J dropped 0 bases, with 17 bases sitting between them. The CDR3 consists of 16 residues. The DNA for the CDR3 is TGTGCCAGCCTGTTTGGCCGGGGGAGCTCTGGAAACACCATATATTTT. It codes for CASLFGRGSSGNTIYF.

This chain links TRBV7-2 with TRBJ2-3, with 8 bases aligning to TRBD2. Germline loops: CDR1 SGHTA, CDR2 FQGNSA. Unmatched junction bases numbered 7, after V lost 5 bases and J lost 9 bases. The CDR3 extends over 13 amino acids. CDR3 region: CASSAGLETTQYF. CDR3 sequence (DNA): TGTGCCAGCAGCGCGGGACTAGAGACCACGCAGTATTTT.

This clone came up a few times. This rearrangement joins TRBV29-1 to TRBJ2-2; the match to TRBD2 covers 8 bases. The CDR3 runs to 14 residues. Trimming took 8 bases from V and 1 from J; bases not matched to a gene: 6. CDR1 is SQVTM and CDR2 is ANQGSEA in the germline V gene. CDR3 nucleotide sequence: TGCAGCTTTAGGGCGGGAGGGAACACCGGGGAGCTGTTTTTT. As protein: CSFRAGGNTGELFF.

The chain links TRBV11-2 to TRBJ2-1, with D unclear. CDR1 is SGHAT, CDR2 FQNNGV, per germline. Deletions cut 0 bases from V and 12 bases from J, with 6 bases between. The CDR3 is 11 residues long. The CDR3 bases are TGTGCCAGCAGCTTAGAGCGGCTGCAGTTCTTC. It specifies CASSLERLQFF.

The chain couples TRBV10-3 to TRBJ1-6; D not certain. The germline V and J ends were trimmed by 0 bases and 0 bases, with 9 bases remaining between them. Germline V gene data show CDR1 as ENHRY and CDR2 as SYGVKD. This CDR3 region has 17 residues. The DNA for the CDR3 is TGTGCCATCAGTGAGTCGGCAGGTCTCTCCTATAATTCACCCCTCCACTTT. Protein sequence: CAISESAGLSYNSPLHF.

Only a few counts were recorded for this clone. This chain connects TRBV4-1 to TRBJ1-1; possibly TRBD1 for D (5 bases). This CDR3 contains 15 residues. Germline values: CDR1 MGHRA, CDR2 YSYEKL. V was pared by 2 bases and J by 1 base, with 11 bases between. The CDR3 DNA is TGCGCCAGCAGCCAAAGCGGGACGGAGAACACTGAAGCTTTCTTT. Its protein is CASSQSGTENTEAFF.

This clone was observed a few times. The rearrangement joins TRBV6-2 or TRBV6-3 to TRBJ1-3; no clear D. The CDR3 runs to 13 residues. The V and J ends lost 4 bases and 0 bases respectively, with 4 bases between them. Germline V gene sequence: CDR1 MNHEY, CDR2 SVGEGT. As DNA, the CDR3 is TGTGCCAGCAGTTCCTTCTCTGGAAACACCATATATTTT. The encoded protein is CASSSFSGNTIYF.

This chain connects TRBV14 to TRBJ2-7, with 9 bases lining up with TRBD1. The CDR3 has 16 residues. The V and J ends lost 1 base and 3 bases, in that order; junction bases with no gene match: 7. Looked up from germline, CDR1 is SGHDN and CDR2 is FVKESK. For the CDR3, the DNA is TGTGCCAGCAGCCAAGCTTCGGGACAGGGTCGCTACGAGCAGTACTTC. This gives the protein CASSQASGQGRYEQYF.

The chain links TRBV27 to TRBJ2-1; D is uncertain. This CDR3 is 18 amino acids long. Trimming took 0 bases from V and 3 from J, leaving 18 bases between them. Germline CDR1 MNHEY, CDR2 SMNVEV (reference sequence). The CDR3 DNA follows: TGTGCCAGCAGTTTATCGAAGTCTTCCCCTTGGCTCTACAATGAGCAGTTCTTC. Translating it yields CASSLSKSSPWLYNEQFF.

This sequence joins TRBV28 and TRBJ2-7, with a possible D match to TRBD1 (6 bases). The CDR3 consists of 13 residues. Germline values: CDR1 MDHEN, CDR2 SYDVKM. Trimming removed 4 bases at V and 6 bases at J, with 13 bases between. CDR3 bases: TGTGCCAGCAGTTGGGACACCCTGACCGAGCAGTACTTC. Translation gives CASSWDTLTEQYF.

This clone appeared once. The gene calls are TRBV21-1 and TRBJ1-5; no check of the table's D call, TRBD1, against the DNA was made. TRBV21-1 is a pseudogene. CDR3 length equals 24 residues. CDR3: CASSKQSPFADRTSRKVSNQPQHF. In DNA form, the CDR3 reads TGTGCCAGCAGCAAACAGTCTCCCTTTGCGGACAGAACCTCCCGAAAGGTTAGCAATCAGCCCCAGCATTTT.

This clone is labeled as medium-sized. The genes are TRBV19 and TRBJ2-7; the D gene is possibly TRBD1 (6 bases). Germline CDR1 is LNHDA and CDR2 is SQIVND (reference sequence). The CDR3 sequence is 15 residues long. V was trimmed by 1 base and J by 3 bases, leaving 13 bases between them. CDR3 protein: CASSIGSTGSYEQYF. CDR3 DNA sequence: TGTGCCAGTAGTATAGGGAGTACAGGGAGCTACGAGCAGTACTTC.

V and J are TRBV20-1 and TRBJ1-4; TRBD1 might be the D (6 bases). Germline loops: CDR1 DFQATT, CDR2 SNEGSKA (reference sequence). V was pared by 3 bases and J by 5 bases, with 16 bases between. The CDR3 is 15 amino acids. Here the CDR3 DNA reads TGCAGTGCTAGTATCCAGGGGTCATCCAATGAAAAACTGTTTTTT. It translates to CSASIQGSSNEKLFF.

By sample fraction, this clone is medium-sized. The chain couples TRBV5-4 to TRBJ2-7, with 10 bases aligning to TRBD1. In germline, CDR1 is SGHNT, CDR2 YYREEE (reference sequence). The ends lost 5 bases at V and 4 bases at J; junction bases unmatched: 6. The CDR3 spans 14 residues. The CDR3 loop is CASSSTGGNYEQYF. The CDR3, as DNA: TGTGCCAGCAGTTCGACAGGGGGCAATTACGAGCAGTACTTC.

The rearrangement joins TRBV4-2 to TRBJ2-1, with a possible D match to TRBD2 (6 bases). V was shortened by 1 base and J by 6 bases, with 13 bases between the two germline ends. CDR1 and CDR2 from the germline V gene are LGHNA and YNFKEQ. The length of the CDR3 is 15 residues. The CDR3 DNA reads TGTGCCAGCAGCCAAGGTCCCGGGAGCAGCAATGAGCAGTTCTTC. Amino acid sequence: CASSQGPGSSNEQFF.

Notes on this clone: This may be a read error, as it is one base from a much larger clone. The chain couples TRBV6-4 to TRBJ2-3, with TRBD2 matching over 11 bases. CDR1 and CDR2 from the germline V gene are MRHNA and SNTAGT. This CDR3 is built from 14 residues. V lost 3 bases, J lost 4 bases, and 0 bases stayed unmatched. The DNA for the CDR3 is TGTGCCAGCAGTGATAGCGGGGGGGCAGATACGCAGTATTTT. Translated: CASSDSGGADTQYF.

The J gene is TRBJ1-3, the V gene TRBV2; 9 bases agree with TRBD1. V shed 5 bases, J shed 4 bases, and the junction held 3 bases outside the gene matches. The CDR3 sequence is 14 residues long. From germline, CDR1 is SNHLY and CDR2 FYNNEI. The CDR3 region is CASSRDRVGNTIYF. For the CDR3, the DNA is TGTGCCAGCAGTCGGGACAGGGTAGGAAACACCATATATTTT.

The chain joins TRBV6-1 to TRBJ2-7; possible D gene TRBD2, 6 bases. Looked up from germline, CDR1 is MNHNS and CDR2 is SASEGT. Trimming pared 5 bases from V and 4 bases from J, leaving 15 bases between. The CDR3 contains 14 residues. Here the CDR3 reads CASSTPGLPYEQYF. CDR3 bases: TGTGCCAGCAGTACGCCGGGACTTCCATACGAGCAGTACTTC.

This clone has just a few counts. The CDR3 sequence is CASSELGGYYGYTF. CDR3 bases: TGTGCCAGCAGTGAACTGGGGGGGTACTATGGCTACACCTTC. This rearrangement joins TRBV2 to TRBJ1-2, with D possibly TRBD1 on 5 matching bases. Germline values: CDR1 SNHLY, CDR2 FYNNEI. CDR3 length: 14 residues. V lost 2 bases to trimming and J lost 3 bases, with 10 bases between them.

As concerns this clone: One junction end does not reproduce the germline sequence, and a read error may be involved. J is TRBJ1-1 and V is TRBV7-7, with a weak D call TRBD1 (6 bases). The CDR3 consists of 13 residues. Germline values: CDR1 SSHAT, CDR2 FNYEAQ (reference sequence). CDR3 sequence: CASSLGGGTEAFF. DNA of the CDR3: TGTGCTAGCAGCTTAGGGGGGGGTACTGAAGCTTTCTTT. The full variable domain, in which reference TRBV7-7 and TRBJ1-1 provide the parts outside the CDR3, is GAGVSQSPRYKVTKRGQDVTLRCDPISSHATLYWYQQALGQGPEFLTYFNYEAQPDKSGLPSDRFSAERPEGSISTLTIQRTEQRDSAMYRCASSLGGGTEAFFGQGTRLTVV.

V gene TRBV7-6 combines with J gene TRBJ1-3, with a tentative D call TRBD1 (5 bases). V was pared by 5 bases and J by 2 bases, with 16 bases between. This CDR3 comprises 16 residues. Looked up from germline, CDR1 is SGHVS and CDR2 is FNYEAQ. CDR3 in DNA: TGTGCCAGCAGCCCCGACCCCCCGGGGGCTGGAAACACCATATATTTT. Translated: CASSPDPPGAGNTIYF.

V and J are TRBV6-1 and TRBJ2-3; 8 bases match TRBD2. The trim removed 3 bases at V and 2 bases at J, leaving 4 bases unmatched. From germline, CDR1 is MNHNS and CDR2 SASEGT. This CDR3 comprises 15 residues. The CDR3, as DNA: TGTGCCAGCAGTGAGGAGCGGGGGAACACAGATACGCAGTATTTT. It yields the protein CASSEERGNTDTQYF.

The J gene is TRBJ1-5, the V gene TRBV28; 9 nucleotides align to TRBD1. The CDR3 covers 13 residues. With V trimmed by 5 bases and J by 5 bases, 1 base remained unmatched. Germline loops: CDR1 MDHEN, CDR2 SYDVKM. The CDR3 DNA reads as TGTGCCAGCAGTACAGGGGGCGATCAGCCCCAGCATTTT. Protein product: CASSTGGDQPQHF.

This rearrangement joins TRBV11-2 to TRBJ2-7; D is possibly TRBD1 (5 bases). CDR1 and CDR2 from the germline V gene are SGHAT and FQNNGV. V was cut by 5 bases and J by 2 bases, with 13 bases left in between. The CDR3 contains 14 residues. CDR3 residues: CASSNRTVPYEQYF. For the CDR3, the DNA is TGTGCCAGCAGCAACAGGACCGTCCCCTACGAGCAGTACTTC. Drawing the rest from reference TRBV11-2 and TRBJ2-7, the complete variable domain is EAGVAQSPRYKIIEKRQSVAFWCNPISGHATLYWYQQILGQGPKLLIQFQNNGVVDDSQLPKDRFSAERLKGVDSTLKIQPAKLEDSAVYLCASSNRTVPYEQYFGPGTRLTVT.